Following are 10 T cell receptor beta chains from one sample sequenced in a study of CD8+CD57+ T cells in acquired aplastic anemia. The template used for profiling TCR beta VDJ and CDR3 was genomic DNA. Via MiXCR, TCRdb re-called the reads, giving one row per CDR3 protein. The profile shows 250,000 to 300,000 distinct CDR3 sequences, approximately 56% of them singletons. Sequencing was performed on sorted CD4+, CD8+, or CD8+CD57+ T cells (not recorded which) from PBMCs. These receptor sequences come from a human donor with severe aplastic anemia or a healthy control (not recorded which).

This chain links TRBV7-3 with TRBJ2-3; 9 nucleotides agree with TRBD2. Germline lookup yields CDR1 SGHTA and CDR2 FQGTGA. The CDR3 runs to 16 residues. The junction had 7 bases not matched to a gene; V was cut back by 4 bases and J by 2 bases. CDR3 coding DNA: TGTGCCAGCAGCTCCCATGGCGGGGGGGTCACAGATACGCAGTATTTT. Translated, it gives CASSSHGGGVTDTQYF.

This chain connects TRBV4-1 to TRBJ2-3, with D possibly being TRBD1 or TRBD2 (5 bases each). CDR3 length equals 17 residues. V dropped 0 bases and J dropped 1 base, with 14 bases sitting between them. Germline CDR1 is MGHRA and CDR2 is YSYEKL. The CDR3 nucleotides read TGCGCCAGCAGCCAAGACCCCCCAGGGACGGGCACAGATACGCAGTATTTT. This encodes CASSQDPPGTGTDTQYF.

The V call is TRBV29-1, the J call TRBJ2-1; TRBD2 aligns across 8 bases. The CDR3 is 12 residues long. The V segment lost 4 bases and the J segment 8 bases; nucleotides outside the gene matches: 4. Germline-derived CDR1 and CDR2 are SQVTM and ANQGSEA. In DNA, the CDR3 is TGCAGCGTTGGCGGGAGGAAAGATGAGCAGTTCTTC. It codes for CSVGGRKDEQFF.

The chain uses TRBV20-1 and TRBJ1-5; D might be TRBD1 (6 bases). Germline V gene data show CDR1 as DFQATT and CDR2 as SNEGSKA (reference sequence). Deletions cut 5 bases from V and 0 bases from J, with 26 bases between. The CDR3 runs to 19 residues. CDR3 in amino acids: CSAGIPLRAGEFSNQPQHF. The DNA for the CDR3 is TGCAGTGCTGGTATCCCACTCCGGGCAGGGGAATTTAGCAATCAGCCCCAGCATTTT.

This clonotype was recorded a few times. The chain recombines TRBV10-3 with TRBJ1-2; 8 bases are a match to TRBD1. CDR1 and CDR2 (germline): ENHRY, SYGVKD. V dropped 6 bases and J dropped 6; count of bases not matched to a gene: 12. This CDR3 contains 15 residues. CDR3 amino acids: CAISQMDRDDHGYTF. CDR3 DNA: TGTGCCATCAGCCAGATGGACAGGGACGATCATGGCTACACCTTC.

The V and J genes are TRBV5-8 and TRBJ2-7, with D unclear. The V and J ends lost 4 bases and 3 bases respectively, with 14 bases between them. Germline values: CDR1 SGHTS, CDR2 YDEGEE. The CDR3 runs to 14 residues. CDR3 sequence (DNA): TGTGCCAGCAGCCAGAACCCAGCTTACTACGAGCAGTACTTC. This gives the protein CASSQNPAYYEQYF.

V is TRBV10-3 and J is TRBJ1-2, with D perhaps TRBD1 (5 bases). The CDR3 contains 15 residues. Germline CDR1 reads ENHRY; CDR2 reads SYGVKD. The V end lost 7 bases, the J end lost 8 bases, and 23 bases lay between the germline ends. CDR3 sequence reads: CAITSDRLQTSGYTF. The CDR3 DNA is TGTGCCATCACCTCAGACAGACTCCAGACCAGCGGCTACACCTTC.

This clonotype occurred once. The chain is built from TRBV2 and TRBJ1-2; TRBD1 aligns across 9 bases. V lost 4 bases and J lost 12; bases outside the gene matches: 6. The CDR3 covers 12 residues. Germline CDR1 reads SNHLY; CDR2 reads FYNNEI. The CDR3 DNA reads TGTGCCAGCAGTGTACAGGGGGCTGGAAACACCTTC. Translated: CASSVQGAGNTF. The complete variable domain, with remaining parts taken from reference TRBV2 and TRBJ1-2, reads EPEVTQTPSHQVTQMGQEVILRCVPISNHLYFYWYRQILGQKVEFLVSFYNNEISEKSEIFDDQFSVERPDGSNFTLKIRSTKLEDSAMYFCASSVQGAGNTFGSGTRLTVV.

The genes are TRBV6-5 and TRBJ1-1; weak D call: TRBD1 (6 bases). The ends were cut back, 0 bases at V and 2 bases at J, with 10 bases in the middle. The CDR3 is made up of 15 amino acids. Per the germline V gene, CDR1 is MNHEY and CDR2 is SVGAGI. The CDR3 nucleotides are TGTGCCAGCAGTTACTCGAACAGGGCAAACACTGAAGCTTTCTTT. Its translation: CASSYSNRANTEAFF.

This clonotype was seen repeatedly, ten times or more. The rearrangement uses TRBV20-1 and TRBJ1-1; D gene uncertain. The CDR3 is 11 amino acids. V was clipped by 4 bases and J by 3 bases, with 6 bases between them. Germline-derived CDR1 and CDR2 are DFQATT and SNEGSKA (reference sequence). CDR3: CSATGYTEAFF. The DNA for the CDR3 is TGCAGTGCTACCGGGTACACTGAAGCTTTCTTT.